The 14 T cell receptor beta chains given below trace back to one sample, sequenced in a study of T cells after yellow fever vaccination. Each CDR3 protein gets one entry after TCRdb re-called the 5' RACE reads with MiXCR. The sample consists of about 370,000 distinct CDR3 sequences, roughly 12% of them appearing once. The sequenced sample was PBMCs, obtained on the day of the first yellow fever vaccination. The receptors come from a man in his late teens or twenties who received the YFV17D yellow fever vaccine.

There are a few counts of this clonotype. The chain employs TRBV9 and TRBJ2-1, with TRBD2 identical over 7 bases. The CDR3 sequence is 14 residues long. Unmatched junction bases numbered 9, after V lost 3 bases and J lost 9 bases. In germline, CDR1 is SGDLS, CDR2 YYNGEE. The CDR3 DNA reads as TGTGCCAGCAGCGCCGGGACTATCGGCGGTGAGCAGTTCTTC. This codes for CASSAGTIGGEQFF.

This clonotype was counted a few times. V is TRBV12-3 or TRBV12-4 and J is TRBJ2-3, with D possibly TRBD2 on 5 matching bases. CDR3 length equals 15 residues. Deletions cut 4 bases from V and 1 base from J, with 12 bases between. The CDR3 DNA reads as TGTGCCAGCAGTTCTTCAATTAGCGGCACAGATACGCAGTATTTT. Encoded protein: CASSSSISGTDTQYF.

This chain connects TRBV14 to TRBJ2-3, with a possible D match to TRBD1 (6 bases). Per germline, CDR1 SGHDN and CDR2 FVKESK. The CDR3 length is 14 residues. Trimming pared 4 bases from V and 4 bases from J, leaving 12 bases between. The CDR3 sequence is CASSPQGWADTQYF. CDR3 in DNA: TGTGCCAGCAGCCCACAGGGATGGGCAGATACGCAGTATTTT.

The rearrangement links TRBV5-1 to TRBJ1-1; TRBD1 agrees at 8 bases. V dropped 1 base and J dropped 0; count of bases not matched to a gene: 2. The V gene's germline CDR1 is SGHRS and CDR2 YFSETQ. The CDR3 has 15 amino acids. The CDR3 loop reads CASSLTGGVNTEAFF. The CDR3 nucleotides read TGCGCCAGCAGCTTGACAGGGGGGGTGAACACTGAAGCTTTCTTT.

This chain joins TRBV7-8 and TRBJ2-3; 7 nucleotides agree with TRBD1. The CDR3 length is 17 residues. V shed 7 bases and J 0 bases; nucleotides not matched to a gene: 13. Germline CDR1 and CDR2: SGHVS and FQNEAQ. The CDR3 DNA reads TGTGCCAGCAAGTTGAGGGGGCTAGATTCAAGCACAGATACGCAGTATTTT. Translated: CASKLRGLDSSTDTQYF.

V is TRBV20-1 and J is TRBJ1-3, with TRBD1 matching 7 bases. Germline V gene data show CDR1 as DFQATT and CDR2 as SNEGSKA (reference sequence). The CDR3 runs to 15 residues. The junction had 5 bases not matched to a gene; V was cut back by 3 bases and J by 0 bases. DNA for the CDR3: TGCAGTGCTAGGACCCGGGACAGCTCTGGAAACACCATATATTTT. Encoded protein: CSARTRDSSGNTIYF.

This clonotype was picked up a small number of times. The genes are TRBV5-1 and TRBJ2-7; either TRBD1 or TRBD2 may fit D (5 bases each). V was shortened by 3 bases and J by 3 bases, with 16 bases between the two germline ends. The CDR3 totals 15 residues. The germline V gene encodes CDR1 SGHRS and CDR2 YFSETQ. CDR3: CASSWGPQGDYEQYF. In nucleotides, the CDR3 is TGCGCCAGCAGCTGGGGACCCCAGGGAGACTACGAGCAGTACTTC.

This clonotype was seen a handful of times. The genes are TRBV12-3 or TRBV12-4 and TRBJ2-4; 9 bases are a match to TRBD1. With V trimmed by 2 bases and J by 7 bases, 3 bases remained unmatched. This CDR3 has 14 amino acids. CDR3: CASSLWDRENIQYF. The CDR3 DNA sequence: TGTGCCAGCAGTTTATGGGACAGGGAGAACATTCAGTACTTC.

This clonotype was detected ten times or more. DNA for the CDR3: TGTGCCAGCAGCCCCCCCGGGACTATAACCGGGGAGCTGTTTTTT. Protein: CASSPPGTITGELFF. The chain couples TRBV7-8 to TRBJ2-2; 7 bases align to TRBD2. Germline-derived CDR1 and CDR2 are SGHVS and FQNEAQ. Trimming at V came to 5 bases and at J to 5 bases, leaving 8 bases not matched to a gene. This CDR3 spans 15 amino acids.

This chain connects TRBV4-3 to TRBJ2-2; no definite D call. Trimming left V 3 bases short and J 4 bases short, with 15 bases between. CDR1 is LGHNA and CDR2 is YSLEER in the germline V gene. The CDR3 length is 16 residues. In DNA, the CDR3 is TGCGCCAGCAGCCATAACCGGGCCGCCTTCACCGGGGAGCTGTTTTTT. Translating it yields CASSHNRAAFTGELFF.

The chain couples TRBV6-8 to TRBJ2-7; 10 bases line up with TRBD2. J was trimmed by 4 bases and V by 0 bases; bases with no gene match: 9. Germline CDR1 and CDR2: MNHGY and SAAAGT. The CDR3 sequence is 17 residues long. CDR3 loop: CASSYSRGLALMYEQYV. The DNA for the CDR3 is TGTGCCAGCAGTTACTCGAGGGGACTAGCGCTTATGTACGAGCAGTACGTC.

The chain is built from TRBV3-1 and TRBJ2-7; D is unresolved. The CDR3 sequence is 14 residues long. Trimming removed 1 base from V and 3 bases from J, with 10 bases in between. Germline CDR1 is LGHDT and CDR2 is YNNKEL (reference sequence). CDR3 nucleotide sequence: TGTGCCAGCAGCCAAGCGGCCAGGTTCTACGAGCAGTACTTC. Encoded protein: CASSQAARFYEQYF.

This clonotype was detected only a few times. The genes are TRBV12-3 or TRBV12-4 and TRBJ2-5; D is perhaps TRBD1 (6 bases). V shed 1 base and J shed 5 bases, with 11 bases lying between them. The length of the CDR3 is 14 residues. The CDR3 here is CASSLGQTGETQYF. DNA for the CDR3: TGTGCCAGCAGTTTAGGACAGACAGGCGAGACCCAGTACTTC.

The chain joins TRBV28 to TRBJ2-3; D may correspond to TRBD1 or TRBD2 (5 bases each). V was shortened by 5 bases and J by 0 bases, with 15 bases between the two germline ends. The length of the CDR3 is 16 residues. Germline CDR1 reads MDHEN; CDR2 reads SYDVKM. The CDR3 is CASSGWGPGSTDTQYF. Written as DNA, the CDR3 is TGTGCCAGCAGTGGTTGGGGCCCGGGGAGCACAGATACGCAGTATTTT. Filled out from reference TRBV28 and TRBJ2-3, the complete variable domain reads DVKVTQSSRYLVKRTGEKVFLECVQDMDHENMFWYRQDPGLGLRLIYFSYDVKMKEKGDIPEGYSVSREKKERFSLILESASTNQTSMYLCASSGWGPGSTDTQYFGPGTRLTVL.